Given below is one T cell receptor beta chain in context. This entry comes from a study of T-cell reconstitution after alpha-beta-depleted transplantation in children. Trimming took 1 base from V and 5 from J, leaving 12 bases between them. From germline, CDR1 is SEHNR and CDR2 FQNEAQ (reference sequence). CDR3 length: 14 amino acids. Preparation of the TCRbeta library used unique molecular identifiers. TCRdb re-called the PCR reads with MiXCR, one entry per CDR3 protein. Among 420,000 or so distinct CDR3 sequences, 11% were seen once, and the ten largest hold roughly 6%. The TCR was taken from a human donor who donated a stem cell graft to a child with acute myeloid leukemia. The input for sequencing was PBMCs from the stem cell graft donor, taken from the stem cell graft. The chain joins TRBV7-9 to TRBJ2-7, with D perhaps TRBD1 (6 bases). The CDR3 DNA sequence: TGTGCCAGCAGCTTAGGGGGGCAACTTGACGAGCAGTACTTC. It translates to CASSLGGQLDEQYF.